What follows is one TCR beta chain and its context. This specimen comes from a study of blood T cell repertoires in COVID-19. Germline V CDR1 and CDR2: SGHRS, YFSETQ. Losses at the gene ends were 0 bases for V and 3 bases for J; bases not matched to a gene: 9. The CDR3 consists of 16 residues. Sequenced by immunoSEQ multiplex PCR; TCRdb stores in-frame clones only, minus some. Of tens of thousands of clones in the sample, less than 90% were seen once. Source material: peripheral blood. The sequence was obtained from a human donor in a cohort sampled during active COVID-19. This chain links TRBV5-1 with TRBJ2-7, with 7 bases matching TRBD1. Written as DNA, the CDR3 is TGCGCCAGCAGCTTGGGTTCCGGGACAGTAGTCTACGAGCAGTACTTC. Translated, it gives CASSLGSGTVVYEQYF.